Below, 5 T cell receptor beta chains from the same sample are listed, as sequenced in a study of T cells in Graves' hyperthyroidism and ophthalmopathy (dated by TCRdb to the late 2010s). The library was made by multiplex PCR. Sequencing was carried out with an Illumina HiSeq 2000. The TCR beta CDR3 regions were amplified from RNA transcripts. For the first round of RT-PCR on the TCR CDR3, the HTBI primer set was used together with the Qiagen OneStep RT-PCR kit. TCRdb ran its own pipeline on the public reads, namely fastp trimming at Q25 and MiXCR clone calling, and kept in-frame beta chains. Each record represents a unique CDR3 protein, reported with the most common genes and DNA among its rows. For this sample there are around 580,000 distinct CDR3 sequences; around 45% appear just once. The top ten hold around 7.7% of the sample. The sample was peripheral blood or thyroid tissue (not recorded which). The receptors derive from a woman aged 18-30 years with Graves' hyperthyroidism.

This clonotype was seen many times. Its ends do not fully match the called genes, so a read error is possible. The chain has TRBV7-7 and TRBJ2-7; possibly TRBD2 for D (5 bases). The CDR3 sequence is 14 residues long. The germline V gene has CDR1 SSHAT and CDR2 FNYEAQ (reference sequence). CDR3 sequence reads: CASSPSGASYEQYF. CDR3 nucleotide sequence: TGTGCTAGCAGTCCGAGCGGAGCCTCCTACGAGCAGTACTTC. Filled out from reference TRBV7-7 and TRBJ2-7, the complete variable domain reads GAGVSQSPRYKVTKRGQDVTLRCDPISSHATLYWYQQALGQGPEFLTYFNYEAQPDKSGLPSDRFSAERPEGSISTLTIQRTEQRDSAMYRCASSPSGASYEQYFGPGTRLTVT.

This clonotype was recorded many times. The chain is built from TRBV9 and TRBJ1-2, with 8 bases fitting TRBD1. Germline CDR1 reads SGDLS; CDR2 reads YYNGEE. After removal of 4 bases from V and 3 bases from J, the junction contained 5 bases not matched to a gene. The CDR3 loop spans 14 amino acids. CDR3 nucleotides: TGTGCCAGCAGCTCCCAGACAGGGGACTATGGCTACACCTTC. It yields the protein CASSSQTGDYGYTF.

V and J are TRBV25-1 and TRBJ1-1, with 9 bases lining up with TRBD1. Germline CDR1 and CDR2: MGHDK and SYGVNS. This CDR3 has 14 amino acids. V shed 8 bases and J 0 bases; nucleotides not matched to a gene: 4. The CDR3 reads CASRDRDLNTEAFF. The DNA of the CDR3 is TGTGCCAGCCGGGACAGGGACTTGAACACTGAAGCTTTCTTT. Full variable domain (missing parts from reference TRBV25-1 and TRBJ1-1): EADIYQTPRYLVIGTGKKITLECSQTMGHDKMYWYQQDPGMELHLIHYSYGVNSTEKGDLSSESTVSRIRTEHFPLTLESARPSHTSQYLCASRDRDLNTEAFFGQGTRLTVV.

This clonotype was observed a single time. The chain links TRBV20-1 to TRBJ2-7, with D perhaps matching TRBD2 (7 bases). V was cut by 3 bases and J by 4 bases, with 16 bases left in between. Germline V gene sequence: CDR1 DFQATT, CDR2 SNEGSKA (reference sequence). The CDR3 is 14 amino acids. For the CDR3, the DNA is TGCAGTGCTAGGACCGGAGGGAGGGGGTACGAGCAGTACTTC. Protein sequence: CSARTGGRGYEQYF.

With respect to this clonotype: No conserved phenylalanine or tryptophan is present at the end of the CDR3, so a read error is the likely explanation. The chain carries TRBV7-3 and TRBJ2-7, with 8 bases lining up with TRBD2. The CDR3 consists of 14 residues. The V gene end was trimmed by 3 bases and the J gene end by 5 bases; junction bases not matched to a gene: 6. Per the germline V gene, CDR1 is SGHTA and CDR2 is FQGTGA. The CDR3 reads CASSFVAGLNEQYI. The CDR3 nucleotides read TGTGCCAGCAGCTTTGTAGCGGGGCTGAACGAGCAGTACATC.